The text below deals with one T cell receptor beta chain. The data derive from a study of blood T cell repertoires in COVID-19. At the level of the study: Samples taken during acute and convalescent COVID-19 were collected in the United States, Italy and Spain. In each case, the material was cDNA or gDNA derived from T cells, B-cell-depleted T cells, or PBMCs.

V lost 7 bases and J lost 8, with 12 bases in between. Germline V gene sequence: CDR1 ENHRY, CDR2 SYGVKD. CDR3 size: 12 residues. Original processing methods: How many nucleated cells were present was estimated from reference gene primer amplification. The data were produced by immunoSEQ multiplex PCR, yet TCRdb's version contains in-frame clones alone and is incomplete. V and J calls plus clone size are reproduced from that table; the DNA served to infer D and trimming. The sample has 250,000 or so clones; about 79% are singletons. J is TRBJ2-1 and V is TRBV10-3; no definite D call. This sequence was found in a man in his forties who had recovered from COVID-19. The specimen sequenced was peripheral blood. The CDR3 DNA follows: TGTGCCATCAAGACTCCTGGCGATGAGCAGTTCTTC. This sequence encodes CAIKTPGDEQFF.